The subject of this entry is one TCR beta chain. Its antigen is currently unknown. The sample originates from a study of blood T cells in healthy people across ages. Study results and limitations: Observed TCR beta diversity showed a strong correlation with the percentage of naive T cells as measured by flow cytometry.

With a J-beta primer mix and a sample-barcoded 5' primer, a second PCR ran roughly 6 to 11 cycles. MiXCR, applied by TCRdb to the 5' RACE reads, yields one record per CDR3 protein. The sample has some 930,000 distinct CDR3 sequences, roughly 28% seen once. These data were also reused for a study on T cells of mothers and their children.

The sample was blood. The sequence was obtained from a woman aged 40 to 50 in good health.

CDR3 bases: TGTGCCAGCAGCTCGGCCCTTATAGCGGGGGCCTACAATGAGCAGTTCTTC. Translated, it gives CASSSALIAGAYNEQFF. This chain uses TRBV5-8 with TRBJ2-1; 9 bases match TRBD2. The V segment lost 3 bases and the J segment 2 bases; nucleotides outside the gene matches: 9. Germline V gives CDR1 SGHTS, CDR2 YDEGEE. The CDR3 is made up of 17 amino acids. The whole variable domain, remainder taken from reference TRBV5-8 and TRBJ2-1, is EAGVTQSPTHLIKTRGQQATLRCSPISGHTSVYWYQQALGLGLQFLLWYDEGEERNRGNFPPRFSGRQFPNYSSELNVNALELEDSALYLCASSSALIAGAYNEQFFGPGTRLTVL.